This TCR beta chain was recorded in a study of regulatory T cells in long-lasting Graves disease. Findings of the study overall: Persistent Graves' patients showed reduced TCR diversity versus newly diagnosed patients.

A note on this clonotype: Its target is unknown.

The V end lost 8 bases, the J end lost 4 bases, and 18 bases lay between the germline ends. The CDR3 runs 14 residues. The germline V gene has CDR1 MNHEY and CDR2 SMNVEV (reference sequence). Arm-PCR of CDR3 regions and iRepertoire HTBI primers were used to build TCR beta libraries. TCRdb processed the multiplex PCR reads anew with MiXCR; each CDR3 protein has one entry. The table records more than 450,000 distinct CDR3 sequences, around 15% of them present only once. Time point reported: newly diagnosed GD, antithyroid drugs for less than 3 months. PBMC-extracted RNA yielded the TCR library. The same specimen was also included in a second study, on T cells in Graves' hyperthyroidism and ophthalmopathy. Per that paper: Uncontrolled infection, other autoimmune disease, pregnancy and lactation each barred patients from inclusion.

The V gene is TRBV27, the J gene TRBJ2-7; D gene unclear. The clonotype was recovered from a man in his forties with Graves disease. The sample was peripheral blood mononuclear cells (PBMCs), taken at new diagnosis, from a patient treated with antithyroid drugs. The CDR3 DNA follows: TGTGCCAGCTGTCTTCTTCAGTCTCGATACGAGCAGTACTTC. Translated, it gives CASCLLQSRYEQYF.